This T cell receptor (beta chain) was observed in a study of blood T cell repertoires in COVID-19. Study context: T cells, B-cell-depleted T cells, or PBMCs supplied cDNA or gDNA.

Trimming pared 2 bases from V and 0 bases from J, leaving 9 bases between. The germline gives CDR1 WNHNN, CDR2 SYGVQD (reference sequence). The CDR3 has 15 residues. How the authors handled the data: Estimation of nucleated cell counts was performed using reference gene primer amplification. Only in-frame clones appear in the TCRdb table, and some are missing; sequencing was by immunoSEQ multiplex PCR. V and J calls and clone size follow that table, whereas D and trimming were derived from the DNA. This sample has about 350,000 clones; approximately 91% occur once, and the top ten carry just over 1%.

The sample comprised PBMCs or T cells enriched from blood (not recorded which). The clonotype comes from a woman in her 30s who had been exposed to COVID-19. The chain is built from TRBV10-1 and TRBJ2-3; possibly TRBD2 for D (5 bases). Written as DNA, the CDR3 is TGCGCCAGCAGTGAGGCTAGCCCAAGCACAGATACGCAGTATTTT. This encodes CASSEASPSTDTQYF.